The present TCR beta chain was sequenced within a study of neurological immune-mediated disorders (dated by TCRdb to between 2018 and 2020). Some background on the complete study: Peripheral blood TCR-beta repertoires from HTLV-I-associated myelopathy (HAM/TSP) patients, multiple sclerosis patients and healthy controls were compared by UMI-based sequencing. The approximately 100 TCR-beta libraries included longitudinal samples, technical triplicates and paired sorted CD4+ and CD8+ T-cell subsets alongside PBMC samples. Each longitudinal HAM/TSP and healthy donor was sampled at 3 time-points spaced at about 3-40 month intervals. The cohort comprised about 68 subjects: 14 HAM/TSP patients, some 34 multiple sclerosis patients and some 20 healthy controls. What the work shows at the level of the full study, not this receptor alone: TCR clonal expansion was highest in HAM/TSP patients and lowest in MS patients, with MS patients falling below even healthy controls. No identical CDR3 amino acid sequences were shared among expanded clones across subjects, suggesting private TCR-beta repertoires in all groups.

This clonotype was counted many times. This receptor's antigen is unknown. It has no much larger one-base neighbor in the sample; base qualities were not kept. In the paper's terms, the time point label means: longitudinal time-point 1 (baseline). Blood bank volunteers in Maryland, USA served as the healthy controls. Libraries from unsorted PBMCs were made from 2 million PBMCs kept in RNAlater at -80 degrees C until RNA extraction. Peripheral blood was subjected to Ficoll-Hypaque density gradient centrifugation to isolate PBMCs, which were then cryopreserved in liquid nitrogen. cDNA synthesis used template-switch 5'RACE with a primer carrying a 10-nucleotide random unique molecular identifier tagging each TCR transcript. Every sequencing run covered 15-18 subjects and yielded more than 180 million TCR-beta sequences. The RNeasy kit was used to extract total RNA. Using the KAPA Real-time Library Amplification kit, TCR-beta VDJ regions were amplified with primers for the TCR constant region and the 5'RACE anchor. A first PCR added sample indexes and Illumina adaptors, and a second PCR then raised library yield. After purification with Ampure beads, the TCR product of roughly 650 bp was size-selected on a 2% E-gel SizeSelection system. Library quality was checked on a Bioanalyzer, concentration was measured with Qubit, and libraries were quantified with the Kapa Library Quantification kit before pooling. Paired-end 2 x 150 bp sequencing of the libraries was performed on an Illumina HiSeq 2500. To increase sequence diversity, about 25-31% phiX was spiked into each library pool. The original methods were these. The quality-filtered reads were processed with the UMI-based MiGEC pipeline, whose error correction step removed more than 80% of the raw TCR sequences. VDJ genes were aligned to IMGT germline references, and clonotypes were defined by unique CDR3 amino acid sequence plus V-J genes. Clonal expansion, Shannon diversity and CDR3 relatedness (CalcPairwiseDistances, ClusterSamples) were evaluated with VDJtools, and phylogenetic trees were built with CLCbio workbench. Expanded clones were defined as having at least 8 unique UMIs, based on coefficient-of-variation modelling across technical triplicates. The raw public data were reprocessed by TCRdb itself: fastp quality trimming at Q25, MiXCR clonotype calling, in-frame beta chains only. Duplicate CDR3 protein sequences are folded into a single record with the most common DNA and genes. TCRdb assigned the V and J calls; the authors' analysis was not used. A total of approximately 70,000 distinct CDR3 sequences appear in this sample, 10% to 13% of them only once. The biggest ten clones account for about 9.6% of the sample.

Relative to germline, V is 0 bases shorter and J is 8 bases shorter, with 13 bases between their ends. The germline V gene (reference sequence) supplies CDR1 DFQATT and CDR2 SNEGSKA. Spanning cysteine to phenylalanine, the CDR3 consists of 14 amino acids. Just the 42-base CDR3 DNA is kept, in frame starting at base 1. The rearrangement combines TRBV20-1 with TRBJ1-4, with the D gene uncertain. The sequence derives from a man younger than 40 in good health. Sequencing was carried out using PBMCs. The nucleotide sequence is TGCAGTGCTAGAGATCCATCCTCGGGGGAAAAACTGTTTTTT. Its protein is CSARDPSSGEKLFF.